The 29 T cell receptor beta chains presented below share a single source sample, sequenced in a study of T cell changes during pregnancy in multiple sclerosis. Here immunoSEQ multiplex PCR was the method, and the copy in TCRdb shows in-frame clones only, minus some. The table includes 40,000 to 45,000 clones, more than 90% detected once. Sequenced material: CD8+ T cells from peripheral blood mononuclear cells, taken in the third trimester of pregnancy. These receptors all stem from a female donor with multiple sclerosis, enrolled in a pregnancy study.

J is TRBJ1-4 and V is TRBV5-1, with 9 bases fitting TRBD1. The length of the CDR3 is 16 residues. V lost 4 bases, J lost 2 bases, and 6 bases stayed unmatched. CDR1 and CDR2 from the germline V gene are SGHRS and YFSETQ. CDR3 amino acids: CASSTGQGNTNEKLFF. The CDR3 DNA reads TGCGCCAGCAGCACAGGACAGGGGAACACTAATGAAAAACTGTTTTTT.

This clone was detected a few times. The CDR3 loop is CASSGGGEAQPQHF. DNA of the CDR3: TGTGCCAGCAGTGGGGGGGGTGAGGCTCAGCCCCAGCATTTT. The chain carries TRBV6-1 and TRBJ1-5, with a weak D call TRBD1 (5 bases). Between the trimmed V and J ends, which lost 4 bases and 6 bases, there was a span of 13 bases. There are 14 residues in the CDR3. From germline, CDR1 is MNHNS and CDR2 SASEGT.

As DNA, the CDR3 is TGTGCCAGCAGCCAACCCAACTTCGGAGGGGTATACGAGCAGTACTTC. Amino acids: CASSQPNFGGVYEQYF. The V and J genes are TRBV4-2 and TRBJ2-7; TRBD2 is a possible D gene (6 bases). Trimming left V 2 bases short and J 4 bases short, with 18 bases between. CDR3 length: 16 residues. Germline CDR1 is LGHNA and CDR2 is YNFKEQ.

The chain joins TRBV6-5 to TRBJ2-5; 8 positions agree with TRBD1. The germline gives CDR1 MNHEY, CDR2 SVGAGI. The CDR3 loop spans 14 amino acids. Trimming removed 2 bases from V and 5 bases from J; junction bases left unmatched: 4. Here the CDR3 reads CASSYHRGYETQYF. The CDR3 bases are TGTGCCAGCAGTTACCACAGGGGGTATGAGACCCAGTACTTC.

The rearrangement links TRBV4-1 to TRBJ2-3; TRBD2 agrees at 16 bases. Trimming cost V 0 bases and J 9 bases; bases outside gene matches: 9. Germline V gives CDR1 MGHRA, CDR2 YSYEKL. The CDR3 consists of 18 residues. CDR3 sequence: CASSQDPPGLAGGLTQYF. CDR3 bases: TGCGCCAGCAGCCAAGACCCGCCGGGACTAGCGGGAGGGCTAACGCAGTATTTT.

The chain recombines TRBV7-9 with TRBJ2-7; 8 bases map to TRBD1. Germline assignment: CDR1 SEHNR and CDR2 FQNEAQ (reference sequence). With 5 bases clipped from V and 3 bases from J, the junction kept 12 bases outside the gene matches. The CDR3 length is 16 residues. CDR3 amino acids: CASSPPWTGPNYEQYF. In DNA, the CDR3 is TGTGCCAGCAGCCCGCCGTGGACAGGGCCAAACTACGAGCAGTACTTC. Looking up the rest from reference TRBV7-9 and TRBJ2-7 gives the full variable domain: DTGVSQNPRHKITKRGQNVTFRCDPISEHNRLYWYRQTLGQGPEFLTYFQNEAQLEKSRLLSDRFSAERPKGSFSTLEIQRTEQGDSAMYLCASSPPWTGPNYEQYFGPGTRLTVT.

The rearrangement uses TRBV28 and TRBJ2-7; no clear D. The germline V gene has CDR1 MDHEN and CDR2 SYDVKM. V was trimmed by 7 bases and J by 2 bases, leaving 9 bases between them. The CDR3 covers 12 residues. CDR3 sequence (DNA): TGTGCCAGCACCACCCGGGCCTACGAGCAGTACTTC. Its protein is CASTTRAYEQYF.

V and J are TRBV7-8 and TRBJ2-7; possibly TRBD1 for D (6 bases). The CDR3 is 13 residues long. V was cut by 5 bases and J by 5 bases, with 13 bases left in between. The germline V gene has CDR1 SGHVS and CDR2 FQNEAQ. The CDR3 region is CASSRMDRNEQYF. The CDR3 bases are TGTGCCAGCAGCCGAATGGACAGAAACGAGCAGTACTTC.

The chain joins TRBV6-1 to TRBJ2-3; a possible D gene is TRBD2 (5 bases). Germline V gene data show CDR1 as MNHNS and CDR2 as SASEGT. CDR3 size: 13 residues. The V end lost 8 bases, the J end lost 7 bases, and 16 bases lay between the germline ends. Written as DNA, the CDR3 is TGTGCCAGCCGATGGACTGCCGATTATACGCAGTATTTT. As protein: CASRWTADYTQYF.

The V and J genes are TRBV11-2 and TRBJ2-2; the match to TRBD2 covers 10 bases. CDR1 SGHAT and CDR2 FQNNGV come from the germline V gene. This CDR3 spans 16 amino acids. Trimming removed 5 bases from V and 3 bases from J; junction bases left unmatched: 6. CDR3 protein: CASSRWTSGHTGELFF. The CDR3 DNA follows: TGTGCCAGCAGCAGATGGACTAGCGGCCACACCGGGGAGCTGTTTTTT.

The chain combines TRBV5-6 with TRBJ2-7; 8 bases fit TRBD2. CDR1 and CDR2 (germline): SGHDT, YYEEEE. The CDR3 totals 14 residues. V dropped 3 bases and J dropped 2; count of bases not matched to a gene: 4. CDR3 region: CASSWGTRAYEQYF. The CDR3 DNA sequence: TGTGCCAGCAGCTGGGGGACTAGGGCCTACGAGCAGTACTTC.

This rearrangement joins TRBV29-1 to TRBJ1-1; D perhaps matches TRBD1 (5 bases). V gave up 2 bases and J gave up 10 bases, with 11 bases separating them. From germline, CDR1 is SQVTM and CDR2 ANQGSEA. The CDR3 spans 11 residues. CDR3 in DNA: TGCAGCGTTGAATTTGGGGGGGGAGCTTTCTTT. The encoded protein is CSVEFGGGAFF.

This clone was seen a handful of times. The chain carries TRBV6-1 and TRBJ1-5, with D tentatively TRBD1 (6 bases). Per the germline V gene, CDR1 is MNHNS and CDR2 is SASEGT. The CDR3 sequence is 15 residues long. With 1 base removed from V and 6 bases from J, the gap between germline ends came to 13 bases. The CDR3 DNA is TGTGCCAGCAGTGAAGGAACAGGGTCAAGTCAGCCCCAGCATTTT. Protein product: CASSEGTGSSQPQHF.

The chain combines TRBV7-3 with TRBJ2-3; D perhaps matches TRBD1 (6 bases). V was trimmed by 6 bases and J by 0 bases, leaving 16 bases between them. CDR1 is SGHTA, CDR2 FQGTGA, per germline. The CDR3 is made up of 16 amino acids. The CDR3 coding sequence is TGTGCCAGCAGTTCCAACAGGGTGAGGAGCACAGATACGCAGTATTTT. Translating gives CASSSNRVRSTDTQYF.

The chain links TRBV11-2 to TRBJ2-1, with 8 bases identical to TRBD2. The CDR3 length is 19 residues. The V gene end was trimmed by 0 bases and the J gene end by 2 bases; junction bases not matched to a gene: 12. Germline V CDR1 and CDR2: SGHAT, FQNNGV. The DNA for the CDR3 is TGTGCCAGCAGCTTAGAGGGCAGTGAAAGCGGGGGAACCTACAATGAGCAGTTCTTC. Translation: CASSLEGSESGGTYNEQFF. The full variable domain, in which reference TRBV11-2 and TRBJ2-1 provide the parts outside the CDR3, is EAGVAQSPRYKIIEKRQSVAFWCNPISGHATLYWYQQILGQGPKLLIQFQNNGVVDDSQLPKDRFSAERLKGVDSTLKIQPAKLEDSAVYLCASSLEGSESGGTYNEQFFGPGTRLTVL.

The chain joins TRBV4-2 to TRBJ1-1; D remains ambiguous. Germline loops: CDR1 LGHNA, CDR2 YNFKEQ. The V end lost 4 bases, the J end lost 3 bases, and 9 bases lay between the germline ends. CDR3 size: 13 residues. For the CDR3, the DNA is TGTGCCAGCAGCCCCGGGGAGTACACTGAAGCTTTCTTT. Its translation is CASSPGEYTEAFF.

CDR3 region: CASLGVGGPFNYEQYF. CDR3 nucleotide sequence: TGTGCCAGCCTCGGGGTAGGAGGGCCCTTCAACTACGAGCAGTACTTC. The chain carries TRBV6-6 and TRBJ2-7; possible D gene TRBD2, 6 bases. This CDR3 has 16 residues. V lost 8 bases and J lost 3, with 23 bases in between. In germline, CDR1 is MNHNY, CDR2 SVGAGI (reference sequence).

V usage is TRBV19 and J usage is TRBJ1-2; D is possibly TRBD1 (5 bases). This CDR3 contains 14 residues. Trimming left V 7 bases short and J 4 bases short, with 16 bases between. The germline gives CDR1 LNHDA, CDR2 SQIVND (reference sequence). CDR3 in amino acids: CASTSGNPIYGYTF. The CDR3 region has the DNA TGTGCCAGTACCTCAGGGAATCCCATCTATGGCTACACCTTC.

The chain is built from TRBV6-1 and TRBJ2-5; the D gene is possibly TRBD1 (5 bases). The germline V and J ends were trimmed by 0 bases and 5 bases, with 16 bases remaining between them. CDR1 and CDR2 from the germline V gene are MNHNS and SASEGT. The CDR3 sequence is 16 residues long. The DNA for the CDR3 is TGTGCCAGCAGTGAAGCGGGCAGGGCTACCGCTGAGACCCAGTACTTC. This codes for CASSEAGRATAETQYF.

This clone was found once. V usage is TRBV5-6 and J usage is TRBJ2-7; D is unclear. CDR3 length: 14 residues. Germline values: CDR1 SGHDT, CDR2 YYEEEE. Trimming cost V 2 bases and J 7 bases, with 16 bases left between them. The CDR3 coding sequence is TGTGCCAGCAGCTTCTCAACCACTTTCGGGGAGCAGTACTTC. Amino acid sequence: CASSFSTTFGEQYF.

J is TRBJ1-4 and V is TRBV4-3; 9 nucleotides agree with TRBD1. Trimming removed 2 bases from V and 7 bases from J; junction bases left unmatched: 14. The CDR3 contains 18 residues. Germline V gene sequence: CDR1 LGHNA, CDR2 YSLEER. This CDR3 is CASSQTDRGNQLGEKLFF. DNA for the CDR3: TGCGCCAGCAGCCAAACGGACAGGGGAAACCAACTGGGTGAAAAACTGTTTTTT.

V usage is TRBV10-3 and J usage is TRBJ2-7; D possibly corresponds to TRBD2 (6 bases). The CDR3 length is 14 residues. V was trimmed by 10 bases and J by 2 bases, leaving 18 bases between them. Germline CDR1 reads ENHRY; CDR2 reads SYGVKD. CDR3 DNA sequence: TGTGCCACCAAAGGGGACTCTGAGACCTACGAGCAGTACTTC. Encoded protein: CATKGDSETYEQYF.

V usage is TRBV4-3 and J usage is TRBJ2-7; D may be TRBD2 (5 bases). This CDR3 comprises 15 residues. CDR1 and CDR2 (germline): LGHNA, YSLEER. V dropped 0 bases and J dropped 2 bases, with 11 bases sitting between them. The DNA for the CDR3 is TGCGCCAGCAGCCAAGATTTCACGGGAACCTACGAGCAGTACTTC. Its protein is CASSQDFTGTYEQYF.

This sequence joins TRBV7-8 and TRBJ2-5; D may be TRBD1 (5 bases). CDR3 length equals 14 residues. Trimming pared 4 bases from V and 0 bases from J, leaving 9 bases between. Germline CDR1 is SGHVS and CDR2 is FQNEAQ. For the CDR3, the DNA is TGTGCCAGCAGCTCTGACAGAGACCAAGAGACCCAGTACTTC. The encoded protein is CASSSDRDQETQYF.

The chain links TRBV5-4 to TRBJ2-1; 9 bases map to TRBD2. The CDR3 is 16 residues long. Germline V gives CDR1 SGHNT, CDR2 YYREEE (reference sequence). The J segment lost 2 bases and the V segment lost 1 base, leaving 4 bases of the junction unmatched. This chain's CDR3 is CASSLIAGGPYNEQFF. The CDR3 region has the DNA TGTGCCAGCAGCTTGATTGCGGGAGGGCCCTACAATGAGCAGTTCTTC.

The chain employs TRBV6-1 and TRBJ2-7; the match to TRBD2 covers 15 bases. CDR3 size: 18 residues. After removal of 8 bases from V and 3 bases from J, the junction contained 14 bases not matched to a gene. CDR1 MNHNS and CDR2 SASEGT come from the germline V gene. CDR3 sequence: CASRGLAGGESSIYEQYF. In DNA, the CDR3 is TGTGCCAGCCGTGGACTAGCGGGAGGGGAATCGTCCATCTACGAGCAGTACTTC.

The gene calls are TRBV7-3 and TRBJ1-1; no reliable D call. CDR1 SGHTA and CDR2 FQGTGA come from the germline V gene. There are 15 residues in the CDR3. The V gene lost 0 bases and the J gene lost 2 bases, with 10 bases spanning the gap. CDR3 DNA: TGTGCCAGCAGCTTAACGGAGGCTCACAACACTGAAGCTTTCTTT. Protein sequence: CASSLTEAHNTEAFF.

The chain employs TRBV7-9 and TRBJ2-2; D gene uncertain. Germline assignment: CDR1 SEHNR and CDR2 FQNEAQ (reference sequence). The CDR3 is 14 amino acids. V lost 1 base and J 3 bases, leaving 6 bases between the germline ends. CDR3 amino acids: CASSLDSYTGELFF. CDR3 nucleotides: TGTGCCAGCAGCTTAGACAGCTACACCGGGGAGCTGTTTTTT.

The V call is TRBV5-1, the J call TRBJ2-7; perhaps TRBD1 as D (6 bases). Germline V gene data show CDR1 as SGHRS and CDR2 as YFSETQ. This CDR3 spans 17 amino acids. V was trimmed by 1 base and J by 3 bases, leaving 20 bases between them. The CDR3 loop is CASSLTPTGSGLYEQYF. Here the CDR3 DNA reads TGCGCCAGCAGCTTGACCCCAACAGGGTCTGGTCTCTACGAGCAGTACTTC.